This T cell receptor beta chain was observed in a study of control samples from healthy donors and cancer patients. The CDR3 runs to 16 residues. V dropped 1 base and J dropped 0 bases, with 13 bases sitting between them. Germline-derived CDR1 and CDR2 are MNHNS and SASEGT. This table comes from immunoSEQ multiplex PCR, and its TCRdb copy is limited to in-frame clones, with some not included. Here the sample spans about 80,000 clones, around 83% being singletons. The sample comprised PBMCs. V and J are TRBV6-1 and TRBJ2-7; D uncertain. The clonotype comes from a man in his sixties with head and neck cancer. The CDR3 reads CASSEGHALSSYEQYF. CDR3 DNA: TGTGCCAGCAGTGAAGGTCATGCCTTAAGCTCCTACGAGCAGTACTTC.